This TCR beta chain comes out of a study of blood T cells in healthy people across ages. Findings and limits, study-wide: Long-lived donors carried more naive CD4+ cells and greater diversity than aged donors. Naive T cell percentage and TCR beta diversity correlated strongly.

Points on this clonotype: Its specificity is not known. One end of the junction is discordant with germline, which a read error may explain.

This CDR3 is 16 amino acids long. CDR1 MNHEY and CDR2 SVGAGI come from the germline V gene. Together with a sample-barcoded 5' primer, a J-beta primer mix was included in a second PCR lasting roughly 6 to 12 cycles. A single record per CDR3 protein comes from TCRdb applying MiXCR to the 5' RACE reads. The repertoire includes 700,000 to 950,000 distinct CDR3 sequences, more than 40% of them detected once, and 20% to 25% sits in the top ten. RNA extraction gave at least 5.5 micrograms of total RNA per sample. This rearrangement joins TRBV6-5 to TRBJ2-1; D remains unclear. The clonotype originates from a woman aged 60-75 years in good health. The sequencing sample was made of blood. CDR3 loop: CASSYSQGSAFNERFF. The CDR3 DNA is TGTGCCAGCAGTTACTCCCAAGGGTCGGCCTTCAATGAGCGGTTCTTC.